The next 23 T cell receptor beta chains were all read from a single sample in a study of response to subunit inactivated influenza vaccine. TCRdb re-derived calls from the RT-PCR reads in MiXCR, one entry per CDR3 protein. In the table there are a few hundred thousand distinct CDR3 sequences, around 7.9% of which are singletons. The source material was PBMCs from blood, sampled less than 30 months after vaccination. These receptors were taken from a man aged 50 to 75 who received an inactivated influenza vaccine.

This clonotype turned up a few times. The chain joins TRBV6-2 or TRBV6-3 to TRBJ1-1; D gene ambiguous. Trimming pared 8 bases from V and 0 bases from J, leaving 10 bases between. Germline assignment: CDR1 MNHEY and CDR2 SVGEGT. The CDR3 totals 13 residues. The CDR3 loop is CASLTAMNTEAFF. The DNA for the CDR3 is TGTGCCAGCCTTACAGCTATGAACACTGAAGCTTTCTTT.

V gene TRBV2 combines with J gene TRBJ2-6; D call uncertain. The V end was cut by 5 bases, the J end by 2 bases, with 7 bases between. Germline CDR1 is SNHLY and CDR2 is FYNNEI. This CDR3 is 14 amino acids long. CDR3 DNA sequence: TGTGCCAGCAGTATGAGTACTGGGGCCAACGTCCTGACTTTC. Amino acid sequence: CASSMSTGANVLTF.

The J gene is TRBJ1-3, the V gene TRBV20-1; TRBD1 is a possible D gene (6 bases). The CDR3 has 15 residues. The V gene lost 0 bases and the J gene lost 4 bases, with 13 bases spanning the gap. The germline V gene encodes CDR1 DFQATT and CDR2 SNEGSKA (reference sequence). DNA of the CDR3: TGCAGTGCTAGAGATGGGGGGGCGCCGGGAAACACCATATATTTT. Its protein product is CSARDGGAPGNTIYF.

The chain carries TRBV12-3 or TRBV12-4 and TRBJ1-3; no clear D gene. This CDR3 comprises 11 residues. V dropped 6 bases and J dropped 13 bases, with 13 bases sitting between them. As DNA, the CDR3 is TGTGCCAGCAGCCTTAGGGCTAGAATATATTTT. As protein: CASSLRARIYF.

This clonotype was seen a few times. This sequence joins TRBV19 and TRBJ1-1; perhaps TRBD1 as D (5 bases). Germline CDR1 is LNHDA and CDR2 is SQIVND (reference sequence). The CDR3 runs to 13 residues. The ends were cut back, 2 bases at V and 6 bases at J, with 10 bases in the middle. The CDR3 protein is CASSILRGPEAFF. CDR3 in DNA: TGTGCCAGTAGTATATTAAGGGGCCCTGAAGCTTTCTTT.

This chain links TRBV3-1 with TRBJ2-1; D is undetermined. The CDR3 is made up of 15 amino acids. The germline gives CDR1 LGHDT, CDR2 YNNKEL (reference sequence). The V gene lost 1 base and the J gene lost 0 bases, with 7 bases spanning the gap. For the CDR3, the DNA is TGTGCCAGCAGCCAAGGCCCCGTCTCCTACAATGAGCAGTTCTTC. This codes for CASSQGPVSYNEQFF.

This clonotype has a handful of counts. The chain uses TRBV10-2 and TRBJ2-2; tentative D call: TRBD1 (5 bases). V lost 7 bases, J lost 0 bases, and 9 bases lay in between. The CDR3 totals 14 residues. Germline CDR1 is WSHSY and CDR2 is SAAADI. The CDR3 loop reads CASMVQANTGELFF. CDR3 sequence (DNA): TGCGCCAGCATGGTACAGGCGAACACCGGGGAGCTGTTTTTT.

V usage is TRBV4-1 and J usage is TRBJ1-5, with D uncertain. Deletions cut 0 bases from V and 0 bases from J, with 15 bases between. CDR1 and CDR2 (germline): MGHRA, YSYEKL. There are 18 residues in the CDR3. CDR3 coding DNA: TGCGCCAGCAGCCAAGAGTCACCCCAAGGGAATAGCAATCAGCCCCAGCATTTT. It specifies CASSQESPQGNSNQPQHF.

The V gene is TRBV10-3, the J gene TRBJ1-3; D call uncertain. The V gene's germline CDR1 is ENHRY and CDR2 SYGVKD. The CDR3 runs 15 residues. The V and J ends lost 7 bases and 0 bases respectively, with 13 bases between them. The CDR3 sequence is CAITASGNSGNTIYF. CDR3 in DNA: TGTGCCATCACTGCCTCGGGGAACTCTGGAAACACCATATATTTT.

This clonotype showed up just a few times. The chain combines TRBV7-9 with TRBJ2-1; a possible D gene is TRBD1 (6 bases). Germline loops: CDR1 SEHNR, CDR2 FQNEAQ (reference sequence). The CDR3 length is 14 residues. V was trimmed by 11 bases and J by 3 bases, leaving 17 bases between them. CDR3 residues: CAGARDNYYNEQFF. As DNA, the CDR3 is TGTGCCGGCGCCCGGGACAACTACTACAATGAGCAGTTCTTC.

V usage is TRBV12-3 or TRBV12-4 and J usage is TRBJ2-5; perhaps TRBD1 as D (5 bases). The CDR3 sequence is 15 residues long. V dropped 6 bases and J dropped 3 bases, with 17 bases sitting between them. The CDR3 spells CASSPLGQAKETQYF. The CDR3 region has the DNA TGTGCCAGCAGCCCCCTGGGGCAGGCAAAAGAGACCCAGTACTTC.

This clonotype was observed many times. The chain employs TRBV20-1 and TRBJ2-1, with 9 bases that match TRBD2. V lost 2 bases, J lost 7 bases, and 3 bases stayed unmatched. CDR1 DFQATT and CDR2 SNEGSKA come from the germline V gene (reference sequence). The CDR3 totals 13 residues. The CDR3 nucleotides read TGCAGTGCTAGAAGCGGGGGGTGGAATGAGCAGTTCTTC. It specifies CSARSGGWNEQFF.

This clonotype occurred many times. The V gene is TRBV3-1, the J gene TRBJ2-5, with D unresolved. The V end was cut by 0 bases, the J end by 1 base, with 9 bases between. The CDR3 consists of 15 residues. The germline V gene has CDR1 LGHDT and CDR2 YNNKEL (reference sequence). CDR3 DNA sequence: TGTGCCAGCAGCCAAGAGGCGCGAGCCCAAGAGACCCAGTACTTC. Translating gives CASSQEARAQETQYF.

The table lists this clonotype with many counts. The junction and the germline gene differ at one end; a read error may be behind it. This chain uses TRBV7-2 with TRBJ2-5, with D perhaps assigned TRBD1 or TRBD2 (5 bases each). The CDR3 runs 12 residues. Per germline, CDR1 SGHTA and CDR2 FQGNSA. This CDR3 is CASTLGTETQYF. The DNA for the CDR3 is TGTGCCAGCACCTTAGGGACAGAGACCCAGTACTTC.

This clonotype was seen more than once but under ten times. The chain carries TRBV12-3 or TRBV12-4 and TRBJ2-1, with TRBD1 as a possible D gene (5 bases). The V end was cut by 1 base, the J end by 13 bases, with 8 bases between. The CDR3 has 11 amino acids. CDR3 DNA: TGTGCCAGCAGTTTAGGGCAGGGTCAGTTCTTC. Encoded protein: CASSLGQGQFF.

This clonotype was counted at least ten times. The chain links TRBV20-1 to TRBJ2-1; D gene ambiguous. V lost 6 bases to trimming and J lost 5 bases, with 8 bases between them. Germline V gene data show CDR1 as DFQATT and CDR2 as SNEGSKA (reference sequence). CDR3 length: 11 amino acids. This CDR3 reads CSARNDNEQFF. CDR3 coding DNA: TGCAGTGCCAGAAACGACAATGAGCAGTTCTTC.

This clonotype turned up a few times. This rearrangement joins TRBV19 to TRBJ1-2; 10 nucleotides line up with TRBD1. V shed 6 bases, J shed 8 bases, and the junction held 9 bases outside the gene matches. The CDR3 runs to 14 residues. The germline V gene encodes CDR1 LNHDA and CDR2 SQIVND (reference sequence). The CDR3: CASRSDRGPGGYTF. The DNA for the CDR3 is TGTGCCAGTAGGAGTGACAGGGGGCCGGGAGGCTACACCTTC.

This clonotype has just a few counts. The genes are TRBV7-9 and TRBJ2-2; the D is unclear. Germline V lookup: CDR1 SEHNR, CDR2 FQNEAQ (reference sequence). The CDR3 has 14 residues. V lost 5 bases and J lost 5, with 12 bases in between. The CDR3 region is CASSPSRETGELFF. The DNA for the CDR3 is TGTGCCAGCAGCCCATCAAGGGAAACCGGGGAGCTGTTTTTT.

The sample holds many counts of this clonotype. The chain joins TRBV6-2 or TRBV6-3 to TRBJ2-5; 10 nucleotides align to TRBD2. CDR1 and CDR2 from the germline V gene are MNHEY and SVGEGT. The CDR3 length is 19 residues. Unmatched junction bases numbered 15, after V lost 0 bases and J lost 5 bases. CDR3 sequence: CASSYSTGLAAILSETQYF. The CDR3, as DNA: TGTGCCAGCAGTTACTCGACCGGACTAGCGGCCATCCTGAGCGAGACCCAGTACTTC.

The gene calls are TRBV7-2 and TRBJ1-4; the match to TRBD1 covers 8 bases. The CDR3 runs 15 residues. The germline gives CDR1 SGHTA, CDR2 FQGNSA. V gave up 5 bases and J gave up 5 bases; unmatched junction bases: 7. This CDR3 is CASSPRQGRNEKLFF. The CDR3 DNA reads as TGTGCCAGCAGCCCGAGACAGGGGAGAAATGAAAAACTGTTTTTT.

This clonotype has a handful of counts. This chain connects TRBV30 to TRBJ2-6; 13 bases align to TRBD2. CDR1 GTSNPN and CDR2 SVGIG come from the germline V gene (reference sequence). This CDR3 is built from 15 residues. After removal of 5 bases from V and 4 bases from J, the junction contained 2 bases not matched to a gene. CDR3 region: CAWGLAGAGANVLTF. DNA for the CDR3: TGTGCCTGGGGACTAGCGGGAGCAGGGGCCAACGTCCTGACTTTC.

This chain links TRBV5-8 with TRBJ1-5; D gene ambiguous. The germline CDR1 and CDR2 sequences are SGHTS and YDEGEE. The CDR3 covers 12 residues. With 7 bases removed from V and 6 bases from J, the gap between germline ends came to 11 bases. Written as DNA, the CDR3 is TGTGCCAGCGGCCCCACGTTTCAGCCCCAGCATTTT. Its protein is CASGPTFQPQHF.

The V gene is TRBV11-2, the J gene TRBJ2-6, with D uncertain. The germline CDR1 and CDR2 sequences are SGHAT and FQNNGV. Trimming removed 5 bases at V and 3 bases at J, with 20 bases between. The CDR3 totals 18 residues. The CDR3 region has the DNA TGTGCCAGCAGCCTCGGAAACATTCAAATCTGTGGGGCCAACGTCCTGACTTTC. It encodes CASSLGNIQICGANVLTF.